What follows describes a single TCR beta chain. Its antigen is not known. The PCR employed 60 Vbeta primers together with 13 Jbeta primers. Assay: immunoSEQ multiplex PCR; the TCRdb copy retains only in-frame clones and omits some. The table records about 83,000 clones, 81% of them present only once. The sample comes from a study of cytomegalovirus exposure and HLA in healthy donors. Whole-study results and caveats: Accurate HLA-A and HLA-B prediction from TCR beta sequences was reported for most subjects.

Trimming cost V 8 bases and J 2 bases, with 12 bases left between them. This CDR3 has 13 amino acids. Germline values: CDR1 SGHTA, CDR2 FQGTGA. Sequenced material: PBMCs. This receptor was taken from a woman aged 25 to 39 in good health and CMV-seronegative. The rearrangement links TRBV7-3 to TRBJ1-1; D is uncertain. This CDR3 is CASGTDYNTEAFF. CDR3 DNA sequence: TGTGCCAGCGGAACGGACTACAACACTGAAGCTTTCTTT.